This T cell receptor (beta chain) was observed in a study of cytomegalovirus exposure and HLA in healthy donors. Study-level points and caveats: The study put under 200 TCR beta chains on its list as cytomegalovirus-associated. Association with HLA alleles at 0.05 false discovery rate was found for 17,000 or so TCR beta sequences in a later analysis.

On this clone itself: Its antigen is unknown.

The study ran its PCR with 60 Vbeta and 13 Jbeta primers. TCRdb's copy holds only in-frame clones and misses some; the assay was immunoSEQ multiplex PCR. The table shows under 200,000 clones, with 70% to 90% occurring only once. V was clipped by 5 bases and J by 3 bases, with 7 bases between them. Germline CDR1 reads MRHNA; CDR2 reads SNTAGT. The CDR3 contains 13 residues. While unrecorded immune exposures were likely, the donors were nominally healthy when sampled. The rearrangement joins TRBV6-4 to TRBJ2-2; D remains ambiguous. Material: PBMCs. The source of this sequence is a woman aged 25 to 39 in good health and CMV-seronegative. This CDR3 reads CASSPQYTGELFF. CDR3 nucleotide sequence: TGTGCCAGCAGTCCACAGTACACCGGGGAGCTGTTTTTT.